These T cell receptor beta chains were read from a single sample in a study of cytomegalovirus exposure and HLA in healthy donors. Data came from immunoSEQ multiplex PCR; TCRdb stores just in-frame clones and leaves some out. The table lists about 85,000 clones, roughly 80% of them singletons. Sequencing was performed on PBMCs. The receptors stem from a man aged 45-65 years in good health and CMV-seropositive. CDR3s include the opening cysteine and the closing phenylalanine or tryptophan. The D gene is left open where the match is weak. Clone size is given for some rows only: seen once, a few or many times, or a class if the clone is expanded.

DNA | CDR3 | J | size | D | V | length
TGTGCAAGTCGCGCCGTCACTCGGGACCTTCGACAGGGGAACACCGGGGAGCTGTTTTTT | CASRAVTRDLRQGNTGELFF | TRBJ2-2 | NA | NA | TRBV12-2 | 20
TGTGCCAGCAGCTTGAACAGTTTACCTAATGAAAAACTGTTTTTT | CASSLNSLPNEKLFF | TRBJ1-4 | NA | NA | TRBV11-2 | 15
TGTGCCAGCACTAGGAGCGGGAGAGGCTACAATGAGCAGTTCTTC | CASTRSGRGYNEQFF | TRBJ2-1 | NA | TRBD2 | TRBV6-5 | 15
TGTGCCAGCAGGGCACAGGGGACGAACACTGAAGCTTTCTTT | CASRAQGTNTEAFF | TRBJ1-1 | NA | TRBD1 | TRBV27 | 14
TGCGCCAGCAGCGTAACACCGGGACAGGGTACCGGGGAGCTGTTTTTT | CASSVTPGQGTGELFF | TRBJ2-2 | NA | TRBD1 | TRBV5-1 | 16
TGTGCCAGCAGCTTGTGGACAGGGGTATCTGGAAACACCATATATTTT | CASSLWTGVSGNTIYF | TRBJ1-3 | NA | TRBD1 | TRBV5-4 | 16
TGTGCCAGCAGCTCTCAGCGACAGTGGGTTGGTGGCGAGCAGTTCTTC | CASSSQRQWVGGEQFF | TRBJ2-1 | NA | NA | TRBV7-2 | 16
TGTGCCAGCAGCTTTCCACCCGGCAGGGGTGAAGAGACCCAGTACTTC | CASSFPPGRGEETQYF | TRBJ2-5 | NA | NA | TRBV7-8 | 16
TGTGCCAGCAGCGTCGATACACAGGGAATCGGCGAGCAGTACTTC | CASSVDTQGIGEQYF | TRBJ2-7 | NA | NA | TRBV9 | 15
TGTGCCAGCACCCTGACGGGAGGCGGTGAAGCTTTCTTT | CASTLTGGGEAFF | TRBJ1-1 | NA | NA | TRBV6-5 | 13
TGTGCCAGCAGCTCATCCCATAGCACAGATACGCAGTATTTT | CASSSSHSTDTQYF | TRBJ2-3 | NA | NA | TRBV5-4 | 14
TGCAGTGCCCTGACAGGGCTTGAAGCTTTCTTT | CSALTGLEAFF | TRBJ1-1 | NA | TRBD1 | TRBV20-1 | 11
TGTGCCAGCTCACCGACTAGCGACTACAATGAGCAGTTCTTC | CASSPTSDYNEQFF | TRBJ2-1 | NA | TRBD2 | TRBV18 | 14
TGTGCCTGGGCCAAGCGGGAGGTCCCAGATACGCAGTATTTT | CAWAKREVPDTQYF | TRBJ2-3 | NA | TRBD2 | TRBV30 | 14
TGTGCCAGCAGCCAGGGGCAGTGGGGCACTGAAGCTTTCTTT | CASSQGQWGTEAFF | TRBJ1-1 | NA | NA | TRBV14 | 14
TGTGCCAGCAGCCTTCGAGCCCACACTGAAGCTTTCTTT | CASSLRAHTEAFF | TRBJ1-1 | NA | NA | TRBV4-2 | 13
TGTGCCAGCAGCTGGTCCCAGGGCAATGAGCAGTTCTTC | CASSWSQGNEQFF | TRBJ2-1 | few | NA | TRBV7-2 | 13
TGCGCCAGCAGTGGGACAGGGGAAGTCACTGAAGCTTTCTTT | CASSGTGEVTEAFF | TRBJ1-1 | NA | TRBD1 | TRBV5-1 | 14
TGTGCCAGCAGTTTATGGCGGGGGAATGAGCAGTTCTTC | CASSLWRGNEQFF | TRBJ2-1 | NA | TRBD2 | TRBV27 | 13
TGTGCCAGCAGCCAAGAAAGCCAGCGCTCCCAGCATTTT | CASSQESQRSQHF | TRBJ1-5 | NA | NA | TRBV4-2 | 13
TGTGCCAGCAGCTTAAGGGGAACCGGGGAGCTGTTTTTT | CASSLRGTGELFF | TRBJ2-2 | NA | NA | TRBV7-7 | 13
TGCGCCAGCAGTCTCTACCCGGGACTGGGAAACACTGAAGCTTTCTTT | CASSLYPGLGNTEAFF | TRBJ1-1 | NA | NA | TRBV4-1 | 16
TGCGCCAGCAGCTTAAGTACAGGAGATACGCAGTATTTT | CASSLSTGDTQYF | TRBJ2-3 | NA | NA | TRBV5-1 | 13
TGTGCCAGCCACAGCTCTGGAAACACCATATATTTT | CASHSSGNTIYF | TRBJ1-3 | NA | NA | TRBV6-1 | 12
TGTGCCAGCAGCCAAAATACAGGGGTCCCTCACTTC | CASSQNTGVPHF | TRBJ2-7 | few | TRBD1 | TRBV14 | 12
TGTGCCAGCAACAAACGACTAGCGGGAGGCTACAATGAGCAGTTCTTC | CASNKRLAGGYNEQFF | TRBJ2-1 | NA | TRBD2 | TRBV11-2 | 16